These 17 T cell receptor beta chains were sequenced from one sample in a study of cytomegalovirus exposure and HLA in healthy donors. The PCR made use of 60 Vbeta and 13 Jbeta primers. TCRdb keeps only in-frame clones here, not all; method: immunoSEQ multiplex PCR. The sample has under 150,000 clones, 81% seen once. Sequencing was performed on PBMCs. These TCRs come from a woman in her 40s in good health and CMV-seropositive.

The rearrangement links TRBV6-5 to TRBJ2-7; D is unclear. CDR1 is MNHEY and CDR2 is SVGAGI in the germline V gene. The CDR3 totals 13 residues. V shed 7 bases and J shed 1 base, with 11 bases lying between them. The CDR3 reads CASNPAGSYEQYF. Written as DNA, the CDR3 is TGTGCCAGCAATCCCGCCGGGTCCTACGAGCAGTACTTC.

This clone occurred a few times. The chain couples TRBV6-4 to TRBJ1-1, with TRBD1 matching 9 bases. The CDR3 totals 14 residues. Germline-derived CDR1 and CDR2 are MRHNA and SNTAGT. V was clipped by 6 bases and J by 5 bases; unmatched bases: 7. The CDR3 nucleotides are TGTGCCAGCAGGAAAGGGACAGGGCAAACTGAAGCTTTCTTT. Protein product: CASRKGTGQTEAFF.

The CDR3 loop reads CASRSGWGTYNEQFF. The CDR3 DNA reads TGCGCCAGCCGCAGCGGGTGGGGTACCTACAATGAGCAGTTCTTC. The chain joins TRBV5-1 to TRBJ2-1, with a weak D call TRBD2 (6 bases). Deletions cut 7 bases from V and 2 bases from J, with 16 bases between. Germline V CDR1 and CDR2: SGHRS, YFSETQ. This CDR3 has 15 residues.

Only a few counts were recorded for this clone. The rearrangement uses TRBV7-2 and TRBJ2-1; D gene ambiguous. This CDR3 comprises 16 residues. V gave up 2 bases and J gave up 0 bases, with 11 bases separating them. In germline, CDR1 is SGHTA, CDR2 FQGNSA. DNA for the CDR3: TGTGCCAGCAGCTTATTAGGAGCAAGCTCCTACAATGAGCAGTTCTTC. Its translation: CASSLLGASSYNEQFF.

The chain links TRBV25-1 to TRBJ2-2; the match to TRBD2 covers 8 bases. The CDR3 spans 16 residues. Germline V lookup: CDR1 MGHDK, CDR2 SYGVNS. J was trimmed by 5 bases and V by 8 bases; bases with no gene match: 13. The CDR3: CASEALAGLRTGELFF. The DNA of the CDR3 is TGTGCCAGCGAGGCCTTAGCGGGGCTAAGGACCGGGGAGCTGTTTTTT.

The chain is built from TRBV4-3 and TRBJ2-7, with TRBD2 matching over 10 bases. Germline V gene lookup returns CDR1 LGHNA and CDR2 YSLEER. The CDR3 consists of 16 residues. J gave up 5 bases and V 0 bases, and 7 bases lay outside the gene matches. CDR3 nucleotide sequence: TGCGCCAGCAGCCAAGATGTTAGCGGGAGGTTACACGAGCAGTACTTC. Residues: CASSQDVSGRLHEQYF.

This clone appeared once. The chain links TRBV7-2 to TRBJ2-3, with 7 bases that match TRBD1. CDR1 is SGHTA, CDR2 FQGNSA, per germline. V was pared by 5 bases and J by 1 base, with 12 bases of the junction left unmatched. The CDR3 contains 17 residues. The CDR3 protein is CASSQITTGLGTDTQYF. Written as DNA, the CDR3 is TGTGCCAGCAGCCAAATAACGACAGGGTTGGGCACAGATACGCAGTATTTT.

On this clone: One junction end disagrees with the germline gene, perhaps due to a read error. This chain links TRBV7-9 with TRBJ2-3, with D maybe TRBD2 (5 bases). This CDR3 is 15 amino acids long. The V gene's germline CDR1 is SEHNR and CDR2 FQNEAQ (reference sequence). CDR3 in amino acids: CASSLGSGNSDTQYF. The CDR3 DNA reads TGTGCCAGCAGTTTAGGGTCCGGGAACTCAGATACGCAGTATTTT.

The chain has TRBV18 and TRBJ1-1; a possible D gene is TRBD1 (5 bases). Deletions cut 1 base from V and 3 bases from J, with 12 bases between. The CDR3 has 15 amino acids. Germline assignment: CDR1 KGHSH and CDR2 LQKENI. This chain's CDR3 is CASSPRREQDTEAFF. The CDR3 nucleotides read TGTGCCAGCTCACCACGCAGGGAACAGGACACTGAAGCTTTCTTT.

This chain links TRBV6-1 with TRBJ1-5; 9 bases map to TRBD1. CDR1 and CDR2 (germline): MNHNS, SASEGT. This CDR3 spans 14 amino acids. V was clipped by 8 bases and J by 0 bases; unmatched bases: 2. The CDR3 DNA reads as TGTGCCAGCGGGACAGGGAATAGCAATCAGCCCCAGCATTTT. It codes for CASGTGNSNQPQHF.

The chain employs TRBV28 and TRBJ1-1, with TRBD1 identical over 7 bases. Germline trimming cut 6 bases from V and 4 bases from J; bases unmatched to any gene: 11. The CDR3 totals 15 residues. Germline V lookup: CDR1 MDHEN, CDR2 SYDVKM. CDR3 DNA: TGTGCCAGCAGCGTCGAACAGGGGTTAGCCACTGAAGCTTTCTTT. Its translation: CASSVEQGLATEAFF. Filled out from reference TRBV28 and TRBJ1-1, the complete variable domain reads DVKVTQSSRYLVKRTGEKVFLECVQDMDHENMFWYRQDPGLGLRLIYFSYDVKMKEKGDIPEGYSVSREKKERFSLILESASTNQTSMYLCASSVEQGLATEAFFGQGTRLTVV.

This clone showed up just once. The genes are TRBV7-2 and TRBJ2-7; 12 bases align to TRBD2. V was clipped by 5 bases and J by 4 bases; unmatched bases: 3. CDR1 and CDR2 from the germline V gene are SGHTA and FQGNSA. The CDR3 runs to 14 residues. CDR3 amino acids: CASSQGLAGYEQYF. The CDR3 DNA sequence: TGTGCCAGCAGCCAGGGACTAGCGGGTTACGAGCAGTACTTC.

The rearrangement links TRBV10-2 to TRBJ2-7, with 9 bases that match TRBD1. This CDR3 spans 17 amino acids. Trimming cost V 4 bases and J 4 bases; bases outside gene matches: 14. The germline V gene encodes CDR1 WSHSY and CDR2 SAAADI. This chain's CDR3 is CASSAMSTGTGRYEQYF. CDR3 in DNA: TGCGCCAGCAGTGCTATGAGCACCGGGACAGGGAGGTACGAGCAGTACTTC.

The CDR3 spells CASSGGQGASQETQYF. CDR3 nucleotides: TGTGCCAGCAGTGGAGGACAGGGGGCGAGCCAAGAGACCCAGTACTTC. V usage is TRBV6-1 and J usage is TRBJ2-5; TRBD1 matches at 11 bases. From germline, CDR1 is MNHNS and CDR2 SASEGT. The J segment lost 1 base and the V segment lost 4 bases, leaving 5 bases of the junction unmatched. This CDR3 has 16 residues.

This clone has more than one count but fewer than ten. The rearrangement uses TRBV11-2 and TRBJ1-1; possible D gene TRBD1, 6 bases. From germline, CDR1 is SGHAT and CDR2 FQNNGV. CDR3 size: 14 residues. Trimming stripped 4 bases from V and 4 bases from J, with 13 bases between. The CDR3 protein is CASSSTGDATEAFF. The DNA for the CDR3 is TGTGCCAGCAGCTCGACAGGTGACGCCACTGAAGCTTTCTTT.

V and J are TRBV15 and TRBJ2-1; 11 bases line up with TRBD2. The CDR3 is 16 amino acids. V trimming: 1 base; J trimming: 7 bases; junction bases outside the gene matches: 6. In germline, CDR1 is LNHNV, CDR2 YYDKDF (reference sequence). DNA for the CDR3: TGTGCCACCAGCAGAGTACTAGCGGGAGTATATAATGAGCAGTTCTTC. This gives the protein CATSRVLAGVYNEQFF.

The chain uses TRBV14 and TRBJ2-1; 11 positions match TRBD2. V was pared by 1 base and J by 0 bases, with 8 bases of the junction left unmatched. CDR1 is SGHDN and CDR2 is FVKESK in the germline V gene. CDR3 length: 19 amino acids. As DNA, the CDR3 is TGTGCCAGCAGCCAAGCTAGCGGGAGGCCTCTAAGCTCCTACAATGAGCAGTTCTTC. Residues: CASSQASGRPLSSYNEQFF.